Listed here are 18 T cell receptor beta chains from one sample, sequenced in a study of shared clonotypes between healthy human individuals. Here immunoSEQ multiplex PCR was the method, and the copy in TCRdb shows in-frame clones only, minus some. In the table there are 950,000 to 1,300,000 clones, about 76% of which are singletons. Sequencing was carried out using memory CD4+ T cells sorted from blood. Stated subset: CD45RA-negative fraction. These TCRs come from a man in his late teens or twenties in good health.

The chain uses TRBV27 and TRBJ1-2, with 9 bases fitting TRBD1. The germline V gene encodes CDR1 MNHEY and CDR2 SMNVEV (reference sequence). With 5 bases clipped from V and 7 bases from J, the junction kept 14 bases outside the gene matches. The CDR3 length is 16 residues. CDR3 sequence: CASSTHPRTGVGGYTF. In DNA, the CDR3 is TGTGCCAGCAGTACCCACCCCCGGACAGGGGTAGGTGGCTACACCTTC.

This clone has only one observation. The chain has TRBV29-1 and TRBJ2-5, with a tentative D call TRBD2 (6 bases). The end of the DNA is better explained by TRBJ2-7, so the J call may be wrong. The CDR3 length is 12 residues. Germline V CDR1 and CDR2: SQVTM, ANQGSEA. The CDR3 region has the DNA TGCAGCGTTGAGGAGGGCCGCTACGAGCAGTACTTC. It encodes CSVEEGRYEQYF.

The V and J genes are TRBV7-8 and TRBJ1-1, with unresolved D. The V end lost 1 base, the J end lost 4 bases, and 7 bases lay between the germline ends. This CDR3 spans 13 amino acids. Germline V lookup: CDR1 SGHVS, CDR2 FQNEAQ. CDR3 residues: CASSLVRFTEAFF. The CDR3 coding sequence is TGTGCCAGCAGCTTAGTAAGGTTCACTGAAGCTTTCTTT.

As to this clone: The identical CDR3 is also encoded by other nucleotide sequences in the sample. The chain couples TRBV9 to TRBJ2-1; D is unclear. The CDR3 runs to 14 residues. The V gene's germline CDR1 is SGDLS and CDR2 YYNGEE. Trimming took 0 bases from V and 2 from J, leaving 6 bases between them. CDR3: CASSVDGAYNEQFF. DNA for the CDR3: TGTGCCAGCAGCGTAGATGGTGCCTACAATGAGCAGTTCTTC. Using reference TRBV9 and TRBJ2-1 for the parts outside the CDR3, the full variable domain is DSGVTQTPKHLITATGQRVTLRCSPRSGDLSVYWYQQSLDQGLQFLIQYYNGEERAKGNILERFSAQQFPDLHSELNLSSLELGDSALYFCASSVDGAYNEQFFGPGTRLTVL.

There are a few counts of this clone. Distinct nucleotide sequences in the sample also encode this CDR3. This chain's CDR3 is CAWSVRGTGELFF. DNA for the CDR3: TGTGCCTGGAGTGTACGGGGCACCGGGGAGCTGTTTTTT. The V gene is TRBV30, the J gene TRBJ2-2; maybe TRBD2 (5 bases). The germline V gene has CDR1 GTSNPN and CDR2 SVGIG (reference sequence). The CDR3 has 13 residues. Trimming left V 0 bases short and J 4 bases short, with 6 bases between.

This chain links TRBV25-1 with TRBJ2-5, with TRBD2 matching over 8 bases. With 7 bases clipped from V and 5 bases from J, the junction kept 6 bases outside the gene matches. This CDR3 has 13 residues. The germline V gene encodes CDR1 MGHDK and CDR2 SYGVNS. The CDR3 loop is CASTGLGVETQYF. The DNA of the CDR3 is TGTGCCAGCACGGGACTAGGGGTGGAGACCCAGTACTTC. Drawing the rest from reference TRBV25-1 and TRBJ2-5, the complete variable domain is EADIYQTPRYLVIGTGKKITLECSQTMGHDKMYWYQQDPGMELHLIHYSYGVNSTEKGDLSSESTVSRIRTEHFPLTLESARPSHTSQYLCASTGLGVETQYFGPGTRLLVL.

The V and J genes are TRBV6-1 and TRBJ2-6, with D perhaps matching TRBD1 (6 bases). The CDR3 has 17 amino acids. The germline V and J ends were trimmed by 4 bases and 0 bases, with 13 bases remaining between them. Per germline, CDR1 MNHNS and CDR2 SASEGT. The CDR3 coding sequence is TGTGCCAGCAGTGGACAGGTGGGCGGCTCTGGGGCCAACGTCCTGACTTTC. Residues: CASSGQVGGSGANVLTF.

V gene TRBV19 combines with J gene TRBJ2-6; D not certain. V shed 7 bases and J shed 0 bases, with 13 bases lying between them. The length of the CDR3 is 16 residues. CDR1 and CDR2 (germline): LNHDA, SQIVND (reference sequence). The CDR3 DNA sequence: TGTGCCAGTACCTCCGTCGGGCTCTCTGGGGCCAACGTCCTGACTTTC. Its translation: CASTSVGLSGANVLTF.

This clone was detected once. Other DNA variants within this sample encode the same CDR3. The V gene is TRBV19, the J gene TRBJ2-3; 11 nucleotides agree with TRBD2. V gave up 6 bases and J gave up 1 base; unmatched junction bases: 3. The CDR3 contains 15 residues. The germline V gene has CDR1 LNHDA and CDR2 SQIVND (reference sequence). This CDR3 reads CASSSTSGGTDTQYF. CDR3 in DNA: TGTGCCAGTAGCTCGACTAGCGGGGGCACAGATACGCAGTATTTT.

This clone was counted at least ten times. The V and J genes are TRBV2 and TRBJ2-7; 8 bases align to TRBD2. J gave up 1 base and V 7 bases, and 6 bases lay outside the gene matches. Germline CDR1 reads SNHLY; CDR2 reads FYNNEI. This CDR3 is 14 amino acids long. CDR3 nucleotides: TGTGCCAGCAAGGGGACTAGTCCTTCCTACGAGCAGTACTTC. Translation: CASKGTSPSYEQYF.

This chain links TRBV4-3 with TRBJ2-1, with D unresolved. V dropped 0 bases and J dropped 9 bases, with 12 bases sitting between them. Germline lookup yields CDR1 LGHNA and CDR2 YSLEER. The CDR3 sequence is 14 residues long. The CDR3 protein is CASSQDFTDSEQFF. The CDR3 nucleotides are TGCGCCAGCAGCCAAGATTTTACAGATAGTGAGCAGTTCTTC.

This clone has more than one count but fewer than ten. The chain uses TRBV5-8 and TRBJ2-2, with D unresolved. Trimming took off 5 bases at V and 3 bases at J, with 5 bases between the two ends. The CDR3 has 12 amino acids. Germline V gene lookup returns CDR1 SGHTS and CDR2 YDEGEE. The CDR3 DNA follows: TGTGCCAGCAGATACTACACCGGGGAGCTGTTTTTT. This sequence encodes CASRYYTGELFF.

J is TRBJ1-4 and V is TRBV2; D is perhaps TRBD1 (5 bases). Per the germline V gene, CDR1 is SNHLY and CDR2 is FYNNEI. Trimming left V 8 bases short and J 4 bases short, with 8 bases between. This CDR3 comprises 12 residues. The CDR3 sequence is CASRGLNEKLFF. The CDR3 bases are TGTGCCAGCCGGGGCCTTAATGAAAAACTGTTTTTT. The full variable domain, with the rest looked up from reference TRBV2 and TRBJ1-4, is EPEVTQTPSHQVTQMGQEVILRCVPISNHLYFYWYRQILGQKVEFLVSFYNNEISEKSEIFDDQFSVERPDGSNFTLKIRSTKLEDSAMYFCASRGLNEKLFFGSGTQLSVL.

This chain connects TRBV5-1 to TRBJ2-7; D is perhaps TRBD1 (6 bases). CDR1 and CDR2 (germline): SGHRS, YFSETQ. Trimming cost V 5 bases and J 2 bases, with 11 bases left between them. This CDR3 comprises 13 residues. The CDR3 loop reads CASRETGTYEQYF. CDR3 DNA: TGCGCCAGCAGGGAGACAGGTACCTACGAGCAGTACTTC.

With respect to this clone: This sequence may be a read error, since a much larger clone differs from it by one base. The same CDR3 is also encoded by other DNA sequences in this sample. The chain combines TRBV28 with TRBJ2-2; D gene ambiguous. Germline CDR1 is MDHEN and CDR2 is SYDVKM. CDR3 length: 13 amino acids. Trimming cost V 1 base and J 0 bases, with 0 bases left between them. The chain's CDR3 is CASSLSNTGELFF. CDR3 nucleotide sequence: TGTGCCAGCAGTTTATCGAACACCGGGGAGCTGTTTTTT. Full variable domain (rest looked up from reference TRBV28 and TRBJ2-2): DVKVTQSSRYLVKRTGEKVFLECVQDMDHENMFWYRQDPGLGLRLIYFSYDVKMKEKGDIPEGYSVSREKKERFSLILESASTNQTSMYLCASSLSNTGELFFGEGSRLTVL.

A few counts support this clone. The identical CDR3 is also encoded by other nucleotide sequences in the sample. V gene TRBV7-9 combines with J gene TRBJ1-1; D remains unclear. Per the germline V gene, CDR1 is SEHNR and CDR2 is FQNEAQ (reference sequence). V lost 1 base, J lost 2 bases, and 8 bases lay in between. CDR3 size: 14 residues. DNA for the CDR3: TGTGCCAGCAGCTTAGGGCAGCTAAACACTGAAGCTTTCTTT. Translation gives CASSLGQLNTEAFF.

This sequence joins TRBV5-6 and TRBJ2-3, with 8 bases that match TRBD2. The CDR3 covers 17 residues. J gave up 2 bases and V 3 bases, and 11 bases lay outside the gene matches. CDR1 is SGHDT, CDR2 YYEEEE, per germline. The CDR3 DNA reads as TGTGCCAGCAGCTCCACACTGGCGGGAGGCGCCACAGATACGCAGTATTTT. Amino acids: CASSSTLAGGATDTQYF.

V is TRBV19 and J is TRBJ2-3, with 8 bases identical to TRBD2. The trim removed 3 bases at V and 4 bases at J, leaving 6 bases unmatched. The CDR3 extends over 15 amino acids. The V gene's germline CDR1 is LNHDA and CDR2 SQIVND (reference sequence). The CDR3 loop is CASSIQGLEADTQYF. The DNA for the CDR3 is TGTGCCAGTAGTATCCAGGGACTAGAGGCAGATACGCAGTATTTT. Complete variable domain (other parts from reference TRBV19 and TRBJ2-3): DGGITQSPKYLFRKEGQNVTLSCEQNLNHDAMYWYRQDPGQGLRLIYYSQIVNDFQKGDIAEGYSVSREKKESFPLTVTSAQKNPTAFYLCASSIQGLEADTQYFGPGTRLTVL.